The T cell receptor (beta chain) under discussion was sequenced for a study of graft-versus-host responses after intestinal transplantation. Germline V gives CDR1 SGHTA, CDR2 FQGNSA. Trimming pared 5 bases from V and 4 bases from J, leaving 11 bases between. This CDR3 comprises 13 residues. This clone was counted once. The repertoire was sequenced with immunoSEQ multiplex PCR; TCRdb's copy has only in-frame clones and lacks some. Of over 60,000 clones listed, just under 95% were seen once; the top ten hold less than 8%. The sample here was bone marrow, taken approximately 740 days after intestinal transplantation. The source of this sequence is a human patient who received an intestinal transplant, so some T cells may come from the graft donor. The V gene is TRBV7-2, the J gene TRBJ1-2; possible D gene TRBD1, 5 bases. The CDR3, as DNA: TGTGCCAGCAGCCGAGCGGGGGGCTATGGCTACACCTTC. As protein: CASSRAGGYGYTF.